These T cell receptor beta chains were read from a single sample in a study of OX40 agonist ivuxolimab in advanced cancers. Clones were read by immunoSEQ multiplex PCR, and TCRdb kept only the in-frame ones, dropping some. Of over 15,000 clones in the sample, 86% were seen once. Specimen: CD4+ or CD8+ T cells sorted from blood, collected in a trial of the OX40 agonist ivuxolimab. The receptors shown here come from an adult with an advanced solid tumor such as melanoma, head and neck, liver or kidney cancer. Each CDR3 is given with its conserved first and last residue. D genes are given only for firm matches. Clone size, where shown, is once, few, many, or a class for clones that have expanded.

v_gene	d_gene	j_gene	abundance	CDR3aa	CDR3nt
TRBV7-8	TRBD1	TRBJ1-2	-	CASSLGQGRGYTF	TGTGCCAGCAGCCTGGGACAGGGACGCGGCTACACCTTC
TRBV4-1	TRBD1	TRBJ1-3	once	CASSLRQGSGNTIYF	TGCGCCAGCAGCCTTCGACAGGGGTCTGGAAACACCATATATTTT
TRBV23-1	TRBD1	TRBJ2-5	-	CASTFRGQATEEETQYF	TGCGCCAGCACCTTCCGTGGACAGGCCACGGAGGAAGAGACCCAGTACTTC
TRBV7-2	TRBD2	TRBJ2-3	-	CASSPQGLAGSRGTDTQYF	TGTGCCAGCAGCCCTCAAGGACTAGCGGGATCTCGTGGCACAGATACGCAGTATTTT
TRBV11-1	TRBD1	TRBJ1-2	-	CASSSTGGASYGYTF	TGTGCCAGCAGCTCGACAGGGGGCGCGAGCTATGGCTACACCTTC
TRBV11-3	TRBD2	TRBJ2-7	few	CASSLERGPGPYEQYF	TGTGCCAGCAGCTTGGAGCGGGGCCCGGGCCCCTACGAGCAGTACTTC
TRBV28	-	TRBJ2-7	-	CASTAPGTIYEQYF	TGTGCCAGCACCGCCCCCGGGACAATCTACGAGCAGTACTTC
TRBV5-4	-	TRBJ1-2	few	CASSPLGGVRNGYTF	TGTGCCAGCAGCCCATTGGGGGGAGTAAGGAATGGCTACACCTTC
TRBV7-6	-	TRBJ2-7	-	CASSLATYEQYF	TGTGCCAGCAGCTTAGCCACCTACGAGCAGTACTTC
TRBV11-3	-	TRBJ1-1	-	CASSSGGGGNTEAFF	TGTGCCAGCAGCTCGGGCGGCGGAGGGAACACTGAAGCTTTCTTT
TRBV4-1	TRBD2	TRBJ2-3	-	CASSQDRRRGGRASGTDTQYF	TGCGCCAGCAGCCAAGATAGGCGGCGTGGCGGGAGGGCCTCAGGCACAGATACGCAGTATTTT
TRBV21-1	-	TRBJ2-7	-	CASSTPGLAGPYEQYF	TGTGCCAGCAGCACTCCGGGACTAGCGGGACCCTACGAGCAGTACTTC
TRBV7-9	-	TRBJ2-3	-	CASSLVVSADTQYF	TGTGCCAGCAGCTTAGTAGTATCGGCAGATACGCAGTATTTT
TRBV4-1	TRBD2	TRBJ2-1	-	CASSQERGRTSGNTGSYNEQFF	TGCGCCAGCAGCCAAGAGAGGGGTAGGACTAGCGGGAATACCGGATCCTACAATGAGCAGTTCTTC
TRBV15	TRBD1	TRBJ2-7	-	CAIGQGATGEQYF	TGTGCCATCGGACAGGGGGCAACGGGTGAGCAGTACTTC
TRBV30	-	TRBJ2-3	-	CAWSGGGVSTDTQYF	TGTGCCTGGAGTGGAGGCGGAGTAAGCACAGATACGCAGTATTTT
TRBV19	-	TRBJ1-1	once	CASSIMVGTPLNTEAFF	TGTGCCAGTAGTATAATGGTGGGGACCCCTTTGAACACTGAAGCTTTCTTT
TRBV11-3	TRBD2	TRBJ2-5	-	CASSANSGRAETQYF	TGTGCCAGCAGCGCAAACAGCGGGAGGGCCGAGACCCAGTACTTC
TRBV28	-	TRBJ1-5	-	CASSSSGGGDQPQHF	TGTGCCAGCAGTTCATCTGGGGGGGGCGATCAGCCCCAGCATTTT
TRBV11-2	-	TRBJ2-3	-	CASTGGTRYNTQYF	TGTGCCAGTACGGGGGGCACCCGCTATAATACGCAGTATTTT
TRBV18	-	TRBJ2-5	-	CASSSQRETQYF	TGTGCCAGCTCAAGCCAGCGGGAGACCCAGTACTTC
TRBV18	-	TRBJ2-1	-	CASSPGAGSYNEQFF	TGTGCCAGCTCACCGGGGGCGGGATCATACAATGAGCAGTTCTTC